Each of the 26 T cell receptor beta chains below was sequenced from the same sample in a study of CD8+ T cells in alopecia areata. Extraction of RNA preceded its reverse transcription into cDNA, which served as the sequencing template. Using immunoSEQ multiplex PCR, the repertoire was profiled, and TCRdb retains in-frame clones only, with some absent. This table has 150,000 to 200,000 clones, more than 50% appearing once. Treatment here: oral pan-JAK inhibitor, 5-10 mg twice daily. The input for sequencing was CD4+ T cells sorted from blood, taken at week 24, from a patient treated with tofacitinib. These receptors all come from a human donor with alopecia areata.

The genes are TRBV5-1 and TRBJ2-1, with TRBD1 matching 8 bases. Trimming took 4 bases from V and 6 from J; bases not matched to a gene: 15. The CDR3 spans 17 residues. Germline assignment: CDR1 SGHRS and CDR2 YFSETQ. DNA of the CDR3: TGCGCCAGCAGCCGTCACCATCCGGGACAGGTACTCAATGAGCAGTTCTTC. This gives the protein CASSRHHPGQVLNEQFF.

The V call is TRBV5-6, the J call TRBJ1-1, with 7 positions matching TRBD1. Trimming at V came to 5 bases and at J to 7 bases, leaving 5 bases not matched to a gene. The germline gives CDR1 SGHDT, CDR2 YYEEEE. The CDR3 covers 12 residues. In DNA, the CDR3 is TGTGCCAGCAGGAGACAGGGACTTGAAGCTTTCTTT. Encoded protein: CASRRQGLEAFF.

V is TRBV5-6 and J is TRBJ1-6; weak D call: TRBD1 (6 bases). Germline values: CDR1 SGHDT, CDR2 YYEEEE. The CDR3 totals 17 residues. V was clipped by 1 base and J by 6 bases, with 17 bases between them. Here the CDR3 DNA reads TGTGCCAGCAGCTTGAAACCGCAGGGGAACCTTAATTCACCCCTCCACTTT. Protein: CASSLKPQGNLNSPLHF.

This clone was seen many times. The gene calls are TRBV4-3 and TRBJ2-2; D call uncertain. CDR3 length equals 15 residues. Trimming pared 0 bases from V and 8 bases from J, leaving 13 bases between. Germline CDR1 LGHNA, CDR2 YSLEER. The CDR3, as DNA: TGCGCCAGCAGCCAAGAAATGGCCTCTAGGGGGGAGCTGTTTTTT. Translating it yields CASSQEMASRGELFF.

The rearrangement uses TRBV2 and TRBJ2-2; 12 nucleotides align to TRBD2. This CDR3 comprises 17 residues. Germline V gene sequence: CDR1 SNHLY, CDR2 FYNNEI. Trimming cost V 6 bases and J 1 base; bases outside gene matches: 6. The CDR3 DNA reads as TGTGCCAGCAGGAGACTAGCGGGGGACATGAACACCGGGGAGCTGTTTTTT. Amino acids: CASRRLAGDMNTGELFF.

This chain links TRBV29-1 with TRBJ1-1, with 7 bases matching TRBD1. In germline, CDR1 is SQVTM, CDR2 ANQGSEA. This CDR3 region has 11 residues. V gave up 7 bases and J gave up 10 bases; unmatched junction bases: 9. The CDR3 DNA is TGCAGCGCGGCGGGTCGGGACAGAGCTTTCTTT. Amino acids: CSAAGRDRAFF.

The chain carries TRBV9 and TRBJ1-5, with D perhaps TRBD1 (5 bases). The CDR3 runs to 15 residues. Trimming pared 0 bases from V and 5 bases from J, leaving 12 bases between. Per the germline V gene, CDR1 is SGDLS and CDR2 is YYNGEE. The CDR3: CASSVGAGTDQPQHF. The CDR3 region has the DNA TGTGCCAGCAGCGTAGGCGCAGGGACGGATCAGCCCCAGCATTTT.

V gene TRBV11-1 combines with J gene TRBJ2-7, with a possible D match to TRBD2 (5 bases). Germline CDR1 and CDR2: SGHAT and FQDESV (reference sequence). V dropped 5 bases and J dropped 2 bases, with 10 bases sitting between them. CDR3 length: 13 amino acids. This chain's CDR3 is CASSPPGTYEQYF. DNA for the CDR3: TGTGCCAGCAGCCCACCGGGGACCTACGAGCAGTACTTC. The complete variable domain, with remaining parts taken from reference TRBV11-1 and TRBJ2-7, reads EAEVAQSPRYKITEKSQAVAFWCDPISGHATLYWYRQILGQGPELLVQFQDESVVDDSQLPKDRFSAERLKGVDSTLKIQPAELGDSAMYLCASSPPGTYEQYFGPGTRLTVT.

The V gene is TRBV18, the J gene TRBJ1-2; D possibly corresponds to TRBD1 (6 bases). The V and J ends lost 1 base and 6 bases respectively, with 18 bases between them. Germline V gives CDR1 KGHSH, CDR2 LQKENI. This CDR3 comprises 16 residues. This chain's CDR3 is CASSPRSGVSPDGYTF. The CDR3 DNA follows: TGTGCCAGCTCACCACGGTCAGGGGTCTCACCTGATGGCTACACCTTC. Full variable domain (remainder filled in from reference TRBV18 and TRBJ1-2): NAGVMQNPRHLVRRRGQEARLRCSPMKGHSHVYWYRQLPEEGLKFMVYLQKENIIDESGMPKERFSAEFPKEGPSILRIQQVVRGDSAAYFCASSPRSGVSPDGYTFGSGTRLTVV.

This chain connects TRBV25-1 to TRBJ2-7; D call uncertain. Germline CDR1 reads MGHDK; CDR2 reads SYGVNS. V shed 4 bases and J shed 5 bases, with 12 bases lying between them. The CDR3 totals 13 residues. As DNA, the CDR3 is TGTGCCAGCAGTGCTGGCCGCCACGACGAGCAGTACTTC. Translated: CASSAGRHDEQYF.

The chain employs TRBV15 and TRBJ2-3, with 8 bases identical to TRBD2. The CDR3 consists of 13 residues. Germline V CDR1 and CDR2: LNHNV, YYDKDF (reference sequence). The V and J ends lost 5 bases and 5 bases, in that order; junction bases with no gene match: 3. In nucleotides, the CDR3 is TGTGCCACCAGCCGGGCGGGGGGAGATACGCAGTATTTT. Its protein product is CATSRAGGDTQYF.

In regard to this clone: This specimen includes other DNA sequences encoding the same CDR3. This chain links TRBV5-1 with TRBJ1-4, with TRBD1 identical over 7 bases. The germline CDR1 and CDR2 sequences are SGHRS and YFSETQ. V lost 4 bases and J lost 8; bases outside the gene matches: 8. The CDR3 is 14 residues long. CDR3 protein: CASSLDREGEKLFF. CDR3 sequence (DNA): TGCGCCAGCAGCCTCGACAGGGAAGGAGAAAAACTGTTTTTT.

This clone came up a few times. The chain recombines TRBV30 with TRBJ2-1, with D unresolved. This CDR3 contains 13 residues. The germline CDR1 and CDR2 sequences are GTSNPN and SVGIG (reference sequence). V was trimmed by 4 bases and J by 5 bases, leaving 12 bases between them. CDR3 in amino acids: CAWKATVDNEQFF. Here the CDR3 DNA reads TGTGCCTGGAAAGCCACCGTCGACAATGAGCAGTTCTTC. Looking up the rest from reference TRBV30 and TRBJ2-1 gives the full variable domain: SQTIHQWPATLVQPVGSPLSLECTVEGTSNPNLYWYRQAAGRGLQLLFYSVGIGQISSEVPQNLSASRPQDRQFILSSKKLLLSDSGFYLCAWKATVDNEQFFGPGTRLTVL.

The chain has TRBV7-2 and TRBJ1-6, with D perhaps TRBD1 (6 bases). Trimming removed 0 bases at V and 10 bases at J, with 10 bases between. The CDR3 extends over 14 amino acids. Germline V gene sequence: CDR1 SGHTA, CDR2 FQGNSA. The DNA of the CDR3 is TGTGCCAGCAGCTTAGCGTTTGGGGGCTCACCCCTCCACTTT. As protein: CASSLAFGGSPLHF.

Comments on this clone: This CDR3 is also generated by other DNA sequences in the sample. This sequence joins TRBV30 and TRBJ1-5; 8 nucleotides align to TRBD1. The trim removed 0 bases at V and 4 bases at J, leaving 2 bases unmatched. The germline V gene encodes CDR1 GTSNPN and CDR2 SVGIG (reference sequence). The CDR3 runs 14 residues. The CDR3 reads CAWSVQGANQPQHF. CDR3 nucleotides: TGTGCCTGGAGTGTGCAGGGGGCGAATCAGCCCCAGCATTTT.

This clone was counted once. The V call is TRBV29-1, the J call TRBJ2-5; no firm D call. With 1 base removed from V and 1 base from J, the gap between germline ends came to 4 bases. The CDR3 runs 12 residues. The germline CDR1 and CDR2 sequences are SQVTM and ANQGSEA. This CDR3 reads CSVEVSQETQYF. CDR3 sequence (DNA): TGCAGCGTTGAAGTCAGCCAAGAGACCCAGTACTTC.

This chain uses TRBV5-1 with TRBJ2-5; possibly TRBD2 for D (7 bases). V lost 7 bases to trimming and J lost 2 bases, with 15 bases between them. Germline V CDR1 and CDR2: SGHRS, YFSETQ. The CDR3 is 14 amino acids. The CDR3 nucleotides are TGCGCCAGCTCTGCCGGGGGGCCTCAAGAGACCCAGTACTTC. Residues: CASSAGGPQETQYF.

This sequence joins TRBV10-3 and TRBJ1-3; D may be TRBD1 (5 bases). V lost 10 bases and J 2 bases, leaving 15 bases between the germline ends. This CDR3 has 14 residues. CDR1 is ENHRY and CDR2 is SYGVKD in the germline V gene. This CDR3 reads CATGTGGPGNTIYF. In DNA form, the CDR3 reads TGTGCCACCGGAACCGGGGGTCCTGGAAACACCATATATTTT.

This clone was counted a single time. Other DNA sequences in this sample translate to the same CDR3. CDR3 in amino acids: CASSLRGVRTDTQYF. The CDR3 nucleotides read TGCGCCAGCAGCTTGAGAGGGGTTCGCACAGATACGCAGTATTTT. V is TRBV5-1 and J is TRBJ2-3; perhaps D is TRBD1 or TRBD2 (5 bases each). V shed 1 base and J shed 1 base, with 10 bases lying between them. The CDR3 is made up of 15 amino acids. Germline CDR1 SGHRS, CDR2 YFSETQ.

This clone was observed once. This sequence joins TRBV2 and TRBJ2-1; perhaps TRBD2 as D (6 bases). The CDR3 sequence is 14 residues long. V lost 5 bases and J 9 bases, leaving 17 bases between the germline ends. Germline loops: CDR1 SNHLY, CDR2 FYNNEI. The CDR3 spells CASSPRTGEPEQFF. In nucleotides, the CDR3 is TGTGCCAGCAGTCCGCGGACGGGGGAACCTGAGCAGTTCTTC. The full variable domain, completed using reference TRBV2 and TRBJ2-1, is EPEVTQTPSHQVTQMGQEVILRCVPISNHLYFYWYRQILGQKVEFLVSFYNNEISEKSEIFDDQFSVERPDGSNFTLKIRSTKLEDSAMYFCASSPRTGEPEQFFGPGTRLTVL.

This clone was seen a few times. The identical CDR3 is also encoded by other nucleotide sequences in the sample. The chain's CDR3 is CASSPRETQYF. The CDR3 DNA sequence: TGTGCCAGCTCACCACGAGAGACCCAGTACTTC. V gene TRBV18 combines with J gene TRBJ2-5; D is unresolved. The germline V gene has CDR1 KGHSH and CDR2 LQKENI. The V gene lost 1 base and the J gene lost 4 bases, with 1 base spanning the gap. The CDR3 is 11 residues long.

The CDR3 DNA reads as TGCGCCAGCAGCCAAGCCCCGGGGGGAGCTTTCTTT. This codes for CASSQAPGGAFF. V and J are TRBV4-3 and TRBJ1-1; weak D call: TRBD1 (5 bases). The CDR3 covers 12 residues. The V end was cut by 1 base, the J end by 10 bases, with 10 bases between. The germline V gene has CDR1 LGHNA and CDR2 YSLEER.

The chain couples TRBV4-3 to TRBJ2-3, with 16 bases aligning to TRBD2. The CDR3 runs 20 residues. Germline V lookup: CDR1 LGHNA, CDR2 YSLEER. Trimming cost V 1 base and J 3 bases; bases outside gene matches: 10. Written as DNA, the CDR3 is TGCGCCAGCAGCCAAGGAAAACCGGGACTAGCGGGGGGGCGTACAGATACGCAGTATTTT. This sequence encodes CASSQGKPGLAGGRTDTQYF.

V usage is TRBV10-2 and J usage is TRBJ2-7; D is undetermined. The CDR3 spans 11 residues. Germline CDR1 WSHSY, CDR2 SAAADI. Trimming left V 4 bases short and J 5 bases short, with 6 bases between. Here the CDR3 DNA reads TGCGCCAGCAGTGCCACCGACGAGCAGTACTTC. This codes for CASSATDEQYF.

This chain joins TRBV11-3 and TRBJ2-2; D ambiguous. The ends were cut back, 6 bases at V and 5 bases at J, with 7 bases in the middle. This CDR3 spans 12 amino acids. In germline, CDR1 is SGHNT, CDR2 YENEEA. This chain's CDR3 is CASSWYTGELFF. The CDR3 DNA sequence: TGTGCCAGCAGTTGGTATACCGGGGAGCTGTTTTTT.

A single count supports this clone. The V call is TRBV28, the J call TRBJ1-5, with a possible D match to TRBD1 (6 bases). The CDR3 consists of 15 residues. The germline gives CDR1 MDHEN, CDR2 SYDVKM. V gave up 5 bases and J gave up 3 bases, with 14 bases separating them. CDR3 bases: TGTGCCAGCAGTAGGGCGGGGGGCCCCAATCAGCCCCAGCATTTT. Translated, it gives CASSRAGGPNQPQHF.